This T cell receptor (beta chain) was identified during a study of sequential checkpoint blockade in melanoma (dated by TCRdb to about 2019). Regarding the complete study: In a 1:1 randomization, patients received either first-line nivolumab then ipilimumab (arm A) or ipilimumab then nivolumab (arm B). Maintenance nivolumab came after both trial sequences. On the study overall, not on this receptor specifically: The model for predicting response that combines TCR metrics with mutation burden needs to be validated in larger, independent patient cohorts.

The treatment or condition label for this specimen denotes: randomized to nivolumab then ipilimumab (arm A) or the reverse (arm B). No trial patient had received prior DNA-damaging chemotherapy. A FACS Aria II flow cytometer was used to sort live CD3+CD8+ cells that were negative for CD19 and CD56 from thawed PBMCs. Samples were obtained from patients with melanoma enrolled in CheckMate 064, a randomized, open-label phase II trial of sequential checkpoint blockade. Peripheral blood mononuclear cells were obtained through leukapheresis, purified using Ficoll-Paque, and frozen in human serum containing roughly 10% DMSO. Purity of sorted blood CD3+CD8+ cells was verified at >95% immediately after sorting, followed by DNA extraction. The immunoSEQ Assay was used to immunosequence TCRbeta CDR3 regions from genomic DNA. Before high-throughput sequencing, genomic DNA was amplified using bias-controlled multiplex PCR. Processing in the source paper ran as follows. To quantify the absolute abundance of each unique TCRbeta CDR3 region, the sequences were collapsed and filtered. Clonality, defined as 1 minus Pielou's evenness, was calculated using productive rearrangements only. A previously published method was used to identify clones with significantly greater frequencies in on-treatment samples than in baseline samples. In TCRdb, the immuneACCESS table is reduced to in-frame sequences with V and J assigned. These tables do not hold every clone; where another copy was compared, an unresolved V gene accounts for under half, and the others remain unexplained. V and J calls and clone size follow that table, whereas D and trimming were derived from the DNA. Counted in this sample were fewer than 8,500 clones; 78% of them appeared once. 7% to 9.5% of the sample comes from the top ten.

Germline trimming amounts to 5 bases on V and 3 bases on J, with 7 as the count of junction bases outside the gene matches. CDR1 and CDR2 were assigned from the germline V gene (reference sequence) as SEHNR and FQNEAQ. From the cysteine up to the phenylalanine, the CDR3 has a length of 14 residues. Here the CDR3 DNA is all that survives: 42 bases in frame from base 1. Comment on this clone: Its antigen has not been determined. It has no much larger one-base neighbor in the sample; base qualities were not kept.

The TCR was taken from a human donor with melanoma. The chain links TRBV7-9 with TRBJ2-7, and 7 junctional nucleotides match TRBD1. Specimen: CD8+ T cells sorted from blood (inferred from file names), collected from a patient given nivolumab and ipilimumab in sequence. The nucleotide sequence reads as follows: TGTGCCAGCAGCCCGCCGGGACAGAGCTACGAGCAGTACTTC. This yields the protein CASSPPGQSYEQYF. The full variable domain, with segments outside the CDR3 supplied by the reference TRBV7-9 and TRBJ2-7 proteins, appears as DTGVSQNPRHKITKRGQNVTFRCDPISEHNRLYWYRQTLGQGPEFLTYFQNEAQLEKSRLLSDRFSAERPKGSFSTLEIQRTEQGDSAMYLCASSPPGQSYEQYFGPGTRLTVT.